This T cell receptor (beta chain) was sequenced during a study of vaccination and CD4 T cells after COVID-19. This clonotype has a handful of counts. The germline V and J ends were trimmed by 5 bases and 5 bases, with 15 bases remaining between them. The CDR3 consists of 13 residues. CDR1 is DFQATT, CDR2 SNEGSKA, per germline (reference sequence). TCRdb processed the PCR reads anew with MiXCR; each CDR3 protein has one entry. The sample contains about 19,000 distinct CDR3 sequences, roughly 60% of which appear only once. The specimen comprised CD4+ T cells from blood, sampled after SARS-CoV-2 vaccination. The clonotype comes from a human donor who had recovered from COVID-19. The V call is TRBV20-1, the J call TRBJ1-2, with D possibly TRBD1 on 5 matching bases. As DNA, the CDR3 is TGCAGTGCTCGAGGGTGGGCAGGGTATGGCTACACCTTC. It encodes CSARGWAGYGYTF.